This is a list of T cell receptor beta chains from one sample in a study of cytomegalovirus exposure and HLA in healthy donors. The table came from immunoSEQ multiplex PCR; TCRdb's copy has only in-frame clones and leaves some out. The data contain 150,000 to 200,000 clones, over 60% of them singletons. What was sequenced was PBMCs. The receptors shown here come from a woman aged 40 to 50 in good health and CMV-seronegative. The CDR3 runs from the conserved cysteine through the conserved F or W. A D gene is named only where the DNA matches it firmly. Size is omitted from some rows. Given values are once, few, many or a class for expanded clones.

D gene	V gene	J gene	clone size	CDR3 protein	CDR3 DNA
TRBD1	TRBV19	TRBJ2-7	few	CASSIYGVTGGEQYF	TGTGCCAGTAGTATATACGGAGTGACAGGGGGCGAGCAGTACTTC
TRBD1	TRBV7-2	TRBJ1-2	-	CASSPGTGGRGYTF	TGTGCCAGCAGCCCAGGGACAGGGGGCCGGGGCTACACCTTC
-	TRBV7-9	TRBJ1-6	-	CASRQGNYNSPLHF	TGTGCCAGCAGGCAGGGAAACTATAATTCACCCCTCCACTTT
-	TRBV7-9	TRBJ1-2	-	CASSLYGGRLLGYGYTF	TGTGCCAGCAGCTTATATGGGGGCCGACTCCTCGGCTATGGCTACACCTTC
-	TRBV11-2	TRBJ2-2	-	CASSQQGERRELFF	TGTGCCAGCAGTCAACAGGGAGAAAGGCGGGAGCTGTTTTTT
-	TRBV15	TRBJ2-3	-	CATSPTLGDTQYF	TGTGCCACCAGCCCCACGTTGGGCGATACGCAGTATTTT
-	TRBV7-9	TRBJ1-1	once	CSSSLDPGVAFF	TGTTCCAGCAGCTTAGATCCGGGGGTTGCTTTCTTT
TRBD1	TRBV18	TRBJ2-2	-	CASSLAGGSFPGELFF	TGTGCCAGCTCACTTGCAGGGGGCTCATTTCCCGGGGAGCTGTTTTTT
TRBD2	TRBV6-4	TRBJ2-3	-	CASRRKTSGSTDTQYF	TGTGCCAGCAGACGAAAGACTAGCGGGAGCACAGATACGCAGTATTTT
-	TRBV7-2	TRBJ2-5	-	CASSQRGGETQYF	TGTGCCAGCAGCCAAAGGGGGGGGGAGACCCAGTACTTC
TRBD1	TRBV7-8	TRBJ2-3	-	CASSLGGTGGTDTQYF	TGTGCCAGCAGCTTAGGGGGGACAGGGGGCACAGATACGCAGTATTTT
-	TRBV11-3	TRBJ2-7	-	CASSFTTGSYEQYF	TGTGCCAGCAGCTTCACAACCGGGTCCTACGAGCAGTACTTC
TRBD1	TRBV19	TRBJ1-2	-	CASSQGAPTYGYTF	TGTGCCAGTAGCCAGGGGGCCCCCACCTATGGCTACACCTTC
-	TRBV12-5	TRBJ1-2	-	CASGLVRQSGGYTF	TGTGCTAGTGGTCTGGTCCGTCAGTCGGGTGGCTACACCTTC
TRBD2	TRBV7-9	TRBJ2-2	few	CASSALRRGLAVNTGELFF	TGTGCCAGCAGCGCCCTCAGGAGGGGACTAGCGGTTAACACCGGGGAGCTGTTTTTT
-	TRBV27	TRBJ1-1	-	CASRQVWVPLNTEAFF	TGTGCCAGCCGACAGGTTTGGGTCCCCTTGAACACTGAAGCCTTCTTT
TRBD1	TRBV19	TRBJ1-5	-	CASSIVVGTAQPQHF	TGTGCCAGTAGTATTGTCGTTGGGACAGCTCAGCCCCAGCATTTT
TRBD2	TRBV11-3	TRBJ2-6	-	CASSPRGVSGANVLTF	TGTGCCAGCAGCCCACGGGGGGTCTCTGGGGCCAACGTCCTGACTTTC
TRBD1	TRBV7-9	TRBJ2-5	-	CASSSGQGVVETQYF	TGTGCCAGCAGCTCGGGACAGGGGGTGGTAGAGACCCAGTACTTC
-	TRBV12-5	TRBJ2-1	-	CASGLSGRQQFF	TGTGCTAGTGGTTTGAGCGGACGACAGCAGTTCTTC
-	TRBV4-3	TRBJ2-1	-	CASSQAPAYNEQFF	TGCGCCAGCAGCCAAGCTCCGGCCTACAATGAGCAGTTCTTC
-	TRBV6-5	TRBJ1-5	-	CASSYSTVGQPQHF	TGTGCCAGCAGTTACTCGACAGTAGGTCAGCCCCAGCATTTT
-	TRBV7-2	TRBJ2-7	-	CASSFVVGGQYEQYF	TGTGCCAGCAGCTTTGTTGTCGGGGGGCAATACGAGCAGTACTTC
-	TRBV9	TRBJ1-2	-	CASSVGVGASSYGYTF	TGTGCCAGCAGCGTAGGTGTGGGGGCAAGCTCCTATGGCTACACCTTC
TRBD1	TRBV4-3	TRBJ1-2	-	CASSQSTPGGYGYTF	TGCGCCAGCAGCCAATCAACCCCAGGGGGGTATGGCTACACCTTC
TRBD1	TRBV7-9	TRBJ1-4	-	CASSPGTGSTNEKLFF	TGTGCCAGCAGCCCAGGGACAGGGTCAACTAATGAAAAACTGTTTTTT
TRBD1	TRBV4-3	TRBJ2-2	-	CASRIGTGGSGELFF	TGCGCCAGCAGGATTGGGACAGGGGGCAGCGGGGAGCTGTTTTTT
TRBD1	TRBV2	TRBJ1-2	-	CASSEGTGDIYGYTF	TGTGCCAGCAGCGAGGGGACAGGAGATATCTATGGCTACACCTTC
-	TRBV10-3	TRBJ2-1	-	CAISETKLTGTSYNEQFF	TGTGCCATCAGTGAGACTAAGCTAACAGGCACCTCTTACAATGAGCAGTTCTTC
TRBD2	TRBV13	TRBJ2-3	-	CASSLGPLQGTSGNSTDTQYF	TGTGCCAGCAGCTTAGGGCCGCTACAGGGGACTAGCGGGAATAGCACAGATACGCAGTATTTT
-	TRBV11-3	TRBJ1-1	once	CASSSSLNTEAFF	TGTGCCAGCAGCTCATCATTGAACACTGAAGCTTTCTTT
-	TRBV6-5	TRBJ1-1	once	CASSYSGGHLNTEAFF	TGTGCCAGCAGTTATTCGGGGGGGCACCTGAACACTGAAGCTTTCTTT
TRBD2	TRBV4-3	TRBJ2-1	-	CASSLGLAGTNEQFF	TGCGCCAGCAGCCTGGGACTAGCGGGAACTAATGAGCAGTTCTTC
-	TRBV18	TRBJ1-1	-	CASSQYRETEAFF	TGTGCCAGCTCACAATACCGGGAGACGGAAGCTTTCTTT
-	TRBV7-8	TRBJ1-1	-	CASSLERWNTEAFF	TGTGCCAGCAGCTTAGAACGGTGGAACACTGAAGCTTTCTTT